Listed below are T cell receptor beta chains from one sample, sequenced in a study of PD-L1 blockade in urothelial cancer. TCRdb's copy holds only in-frame clones and misses some; the assay was immunoSEQ multiplex PCR. Altogether under 70,000 clones are present, more than 80% being singletons, with the ten largest covering 1.6%. This sample comprised PBMCs, obtained around atezolizumab (anti-PD-L1) treatment. The receptors come from a man between 65 and 85 years old with urothelial cancer. The CDR3 runs from the conserved cysteine through the conserved F or W. Fields, in order: J gene, D gene, V gene, CDR3 protein. The D gene is left open where the match is weak.

>TRBJ1-5|.|TRBV28
CASSLWAGYQPQHF
>TRBJ2-6|.|TRBV5-6
CASSFSSGANVLTF
>TRBJ2-3|TRBD2|TRBV7-6
CASSPQRENRHTQYF
>TRBJ2-1|.|TRBV10-3
CAISDSDYDEQFF
>TRBJ1-4|TRBD1|TRBV7-9
CASSTGTGEENEKLFF
>TRBJ2-1|.|TRBV6-5
CASSYNGRSNEQFF
>TRBJ2-3|.|TRBV20-1
CSLAPADTQYF
>TRBJ2-3|.|TRBV11-2
CASSLDLGTDTQYF
>TRBJ1-1|TRBD1|TRBV5-1
CASSKTGEVNTEAFF
>TRBJ1-1|.|TRBV7-9
CASTTQGESTEAFF
>TRBJ2-7|.|TRBV28
CASVSSYEQYF
>TRBJ1-1|.|TRBV13
CASSSAIDLEAFF
>TRBJ1-3|.|TRBV30
CAMGKGPGNTIYF
>TRBJ2-2|TRBD1|TRBV7-6
CASSSDRSGTGELFF
>TRBJ2-1|TRBD2|TRBV7-2
CASSLGVGLAVNEQFF
>TRBJ2-7|.|TRBV7-6
CASSLNREYEQYF
>TRBJ2-7|.|TRBV5-6
CASSQGGEQYF
>TRBJ2-1|TRBD1|TRBV11-1
CASSLSQGANEQFF
>TRBJ1-5|.|TRBV28
CASSPGGGHAYSNQPQHF
>TRBJ1-4|.|TRBV4-1
CASSQEGQGGEKLFF
>TRBJ2-3|.|TRBV2
CASRVAGTDTQYF
>TRBJ2-7|TRBD1|TRBV28
CASSTPDRGYEQYF